Below are 6 T cell receptor beta chains sequenced from a single sample in a study of shared clonotypes between healthy human individuals. TCRdb's table, derived via immunoSEQ multiplex PCR, lists solely in-frame clones and lacks some. The top ten hold 0.045% to 0.07% of the sample, which has roughly 650,000 clones, around 97% seen once. Sequencing was done on a sample of naive CD4+ T cells sorted from blood. Documented subset: CD45RA+ positively selected. These receptors all come from a woman in her 30s in good health.

CDR3 protein: CASSLQGEETQYF. CDR3 DNA: TGTGCCAGCAGCTTACAGGGGGAAGAGACCCAGTACTTC. The chain combines TRBV5-4 with TRBJ2-5, with 8 bases that match TRBD1. The CDR3 contains 13 residues. V lost 2 bases, J lost 3 bases, and 0 bases stayed unmatched. Per the germline V gene, CDR1 is SGHNT and CDR2 is YYREEE (reference sequence).

The chain couples TRBV5-1 to TRBJ2-3; no definite D call. There are 15 residues in the CDR3. Trimming left V 0 bases short and J 3 bases short, with 11 bases between. The V gene's germline CDR1 is SGHRS and CDR2 YFSETQ. The DNA of the CDR3 is TGCGCCAGCAGCTTGGCTAGGGATGAGACAGATACGCAGTATTTT. It encodes CASSLARDETDTQYF.

The genes are TRBV28 and TRBJ1-3; 7 bases are a match to TRBD1. The germline V gene encodes CDR1 MDHEN and CDR2 SYDVKM. V dropped 6 bases and J dropped 5; count of bases not matched to a gene: 4. CDR3 length: 13 amino acids. The CDR3 nucleotides are TGTGCCAGCAGCATACAGGGGAGAAACACCATATATTTT. Amino acid sequence: CASSIQGRNTIYF.

The rearrangement links TRBV19 to TRBJ2-5; no clear D gene. This CDR3 region has 11 residues. V dropped 7 bases and J dropped 5 bases, with 8 bases sitting between them. Germline-derived CDR1 and CDR2 are LNHDA and SQIVND (reference sequence). CDR3 region: CASTKAETQYF. The CDR3 nucleotides read TGTGCCAGTACAAAGGCGGAGACCCAGTACTTC.

This clone was observed a single time. The rearrangement joins TRBV14 to TRBJ2-1; 10 bases line up with TRBD1. CDR1 SGHDN and CDR2 FVKESK come from the germline V gene. V dropped 1 base and J dropped 1; count of bases not matched to a gene: 4. This CDR3 contains 17 residues. The CDR3 spells CASSQVTGGPSYNEQFF. CDR3 DNA sequence: TGTGCCAGCAGCCAAGTGACAGGGGGCCCTTCCTACAATGAGCAGTTCTTC.

V gene TRBV6-5 combines with J gene TRBJ2-1, with D hard to call. CDR1 MNHEY and CDR2 SVGAGI come from the germline V gene. The CDR3 is 15 amino acids. Trimming took 6 bases from V and 3 from J, leaving 15 bases between them. Written as DNA, the CDR3 is TGTGCCAGCAGCCCACGGAGTAGGGACTACAATGAGCAGTTCTTC. It specifies CASSPRSRDYNEQFF.